This TCR beta chain was captured in a study of blood T cell repertoires in COVID-19. Study context: Some COVID-19 samples were acute and others convalescent; all came from the United States, Italy and Spain. T cells, B-cell-depleted T cells, or PBMCs provided the cDNA or gDNA that served as material.

The CDR3 has 15 residues. With V trimmed by 6 bases and J by 3 bases, 9 bases remained unmatched. Looked up from germline, CDR1 is LNHDA and CDR2 is SQIVND (reference sequence). Original data processing: Estimated nucleated cell counts came from reference gene primer amplification. The data were produced by immunoSEQ multiplex PCR, yet TCRdb's version contains in-frame clones alone and is incomplete. That table supplies the V and J calls and clone size; D and trimming were determined from the DNA. The table has around 27,000 clones, about 83% seen once. This sequence was found in a man aged 65-85 years with active COVID-19. The chain employs TRBV19 and TRBJ1-2, with TRBD1 matching 8 bases. The sequencing input was peripheral blood. For the CDR3, the DNA is TGTGCCAGTAGGATGACAGGGGAATACGACTATGGCTACACCTTC. It codes for CASRMTGEYDYGYTF.